The 25 T cell receptor beta chains below come from one sample, sequenced in a study of T-cell memory formation after mild COVID-19. TCRdb independently ran MiXCR on the 5' RACE reads; one entry per CDR3 protein. The sample records roughly 100,000 distinct CDR3 sequences, approximately 15% being singletons. The sequenced material came from PBMCs or a T cell subset sorted from them (not recorded which). The receptors were sampled from an adult woman who had mild COVID-19 (a few samples of this study predate the infection). Cell type and time point are not known.

The V gene is TRBV9, the J gene TRBJ2-7, with a tentative D call TRBD1 (5 bases). Trimming removed 0 bases from V and 0 bases from J, with 7 bases in between. The germline CDR1 and CDR2 sequences are SGDLS and YYNGEE. The CDR3 consists of 14 residues. The CDR3 is CASSVEGISYEQYF. CDR3 bases: TGTGCCAGCAGCGTAGAGGGGATCTCCTACGAGCAGTACTTC.

This sequence joins TRBV5-6 and TRBJ2-3, with D possibly TRBD2 on 6 matching bases. The CDR3 has 15 amino acids. The germline gives CDR1 SGHDT, CDR2 YYEEEE. V was trimmed by 4 bases and J by 2 bases, leaving 14 bases between them. The CDR3 sequence: CASSVGGSYTDTQYF. In DNA, the CDR3 is TGTGCCAGCAGCGTCGGGGGATCCTACACAGATACGCAGTATTTT.

The V gene is TRBV6-1, the J gene TRBJ1-3; no firm D call. Trimming removed 1 base from V and 2 bases from J, with 6 bases in between. The CDR3 runs 14 residues. Germline values: CDR1 MNHNS, CDR2 SASEGT. The CDR3 DNA reads TGTGCCAGCAGTGAAGGATCCACTGGAAACACCATATATTTT. Residues: CASSEGSTGNTIYF.

The genes are TRBV27 and TRBJ1-1; TRBD1 matches at 7 bases. After removal of 6 bases from V and 1 base from J, the junction contained 2 bases not matched to a gene. Germline V gene lookup returns CDR1 MNHEY and CDR2 SMNVEV (reference sequence). The CDR3 has 13 amino acids. In DNA form, the CDR3 reads TGTGCCAGCAGGACAGGGTGGAACACTGAAGCTTTCTTT. Its protein is CASRTGWNTEAFF.

DNA for the CDR3: TGTGCCAGCAGCCCTGTACAGGGGGCCGGCTATGGCTACACCTTC. Its protein is CASSPVQGAGYGYTF. This chain connects TRBV5-4 to TRBJ1-2; 9 bases are shared with TRBD1. The V gene's germline CDR1 is SGHNT and CDR2 YYREEE (reference sequence). The length of the CDR3 is 15 residues. V shed 4 bases and J 4 bases; nucleotides not matched to a gene: 8.

This clonotype has only a few counts. The chain couples TRBV20-1 to TRBJ2-7; TRBD1 aligns across 8 bases. This CDR3 comprises 13 residues. Losses at the gene ends were 0 bases for V and 3 bases for J; bases not matched to a gene: 1. The germline CDR1 and CDR2 sequences are DFQATT and SNEGSKA (reference sequence). The CDR3 is CSAREDRDYEQYF. As DNA, the CDR3 is TGCAGTGCTAGAGAGGACAGGGACTACGAGCAGTACTTC.

The rearrangement links TRBV9 to TRBJ2-7, with a possible D match to TRBD2 (5 bases). Germline CDR1 SGDLS, CDR2 YYNGEE. The CDR3 runs 15 residues. Trimming removed 2 bases from V and 0 bases from J, with 12 bases in between. CDR3 bases: TGTGCCAGCAGCGTGGGAAATAGCGCCTCCTACGAGCAGTACTTC. Translation: CASSVGNSASYEQYF.

This clonotype was seen a few times. CDR3 region: CASTVGTQLSYEQYF. Here the CDR3 DNA reads TGTGCCAGCACCGTCGGGACGCAGCTCTCCTACGAGCAGTACTTC. This chain links TRBV2 with TRBJ2-7; D possibly matches TRBD1 or TRBD2 (5 bases each). The germline CDR1 and CDR2 sequences are SNHLY and FYNNEI. V was trimmed by 7 bases and J by 0 bases, leaving 16 bases between them. This CDR3 is built from 15 residues.

This clonotype turned up a few times. The rearrangement joins TRBV6-6 to TRBJ1-2, with D possibly TRBD1 on 5 matching bases. CDR3 length: 16 amino acids. Germline loops: CDR1 MNHNY, CDR2 SVGAGI (reference sequence). Trimming left V 5 bases short and J 1 base short, with 17 bases between. The DNA of the CDR3 is TGTGCCAGCAGTAATTTAAACAGGAATTATAACTATGGCTACACCTTC. Protein product: CASSNLNRNYNYGYTF.

V is TRBV7-9 and J is TRBJ1-1; D call uncertain. In germline, CDR1 is SEHNR, CDR2 FQNEAQ (reference sequence). The V end was cut by 5 bases, the J end by 4 bases, with 11 bases between. The CDR3 is 13 amino acids. The DNA of the CDR3 is TGTGCCAGCAGCCTAAATCTGGGCACTGAAGCTTTCTTT. Amino acids: CASSLNLGTEAFF. The variable domain in full, completed from reference TRBV7-9 and TRBJ1-1, reads DTGVSQNPRHKITKRGQNVTFRCDPISEHNRLYWYRQTLGQGPEFLTYFQNEAQLEKSRLLSDRFSAERPKGSFSTLEIQRTEQGDSAMYLCASSLNLGTEAFFGQGTRLTVV.

There are many counts of this clonotype. The chain uses TRBV4-1 and TRBJ2-2, with a possible D match to TRBD1 (8 bases). The CDR3 runs 17 residues. The V gene's germline CDR1 is MGHRA and CDR2 YSYEKL. V lost 2 bases and J 3 bases, leaving 16 bases between the germline ends. DNA of the CDR3: TGCGCCAGCAGCCAAACTCGGACAGGGAGGGACACCGGGGAGCTGTTTTTT. Its protein is CASSQTRTGRDTGELFF.

This chain connects TRBV4-1 to TRBJ1-1, with 7 nucleotides matching TRBD1. The V segment lost 1 base and the J segment 3 bases; nucleotides outside the gene matches: 5. The germline V gene encodes CDR1 MGHRA and CDR2 YSYEKL. This CDR3 comprises 15 residues. The CDR3 DNA reads as TGCGCCAGCAGCCAAGTGGGGGGACAGTACACTGAAGCTTTCTTT. Its translation is CASSQVGGQYTEAFF.

The J gene is TRBJ2-1, the V gene TRBV4-3; 7 bases fit TRBD1. Trimming took 0 bases from V and 8 from J; bases not matched to a gene: 16. Germline-derived CDR1 and CDR2 are LGHNA and YSLEER. This CDR3 has 18 residues. CDR3 sequence: CASSQEISTGPEMDEQFF. CDR3 coding DNA: TGCGCCAGCAGCCAAGAAATTTCGACAGGGCCGGAGATGGATGAGCAGTTCTTC.

This clonotype appeared a few times. This sequence joins TRBV5-1 and TRBJ2-7; no clear D gene. With 2 bases removed from V and 6 bases from J, the gap between germline ends came to 12 bases. This CDR3 is built from 13 residues. Germline CDR1 SGHRS, CDR2 YFSETQ. The CDR3 region is CASSFGGGFEQYF. The CDR3 DNA sequence: TGCGCCAGCAGCTTTGGCGGCGGTTTCGAGCAGTACTTC.

The chain couples TRBV7-6 to TRBJ2-3; 16 nucleotides align to TRBD2. CDR1 is SGHVS, CDR2 FNYEAQ, per germline. V was clipped by 5 bases and J by 5 bases; unmatched bases: 7. The CDR3 loop spans 17 amino acids. The CDR3 is CASSPGTSGGARDTQYF. The CDR3 coding sequence is TGTGCCAGCAGCCCCGGGACTAGCGGGGGGGCGAGAGATACGCAGTATTTT.

This clonotype came up a few times. This rearrangement joins TRBV7-9 to TRBJ2-1; a possible D gene is TRBD1 (6 bases). The CDR3 consists of 12 residues. Trimming left V 5 bases short and J 7 bases short, with 9 bases between. Germline-derived CDR1 and CDR2 are SEHNR and FQNEAQ (reference sequence). The CDR3 spells CASSDRLNEQFF. For the CDR3, the DNA is TGTGCCAGCAGCGACAGGTTGAATGAGCAGTTCTTC. Supplemented by reference TRBV7-9 and TRBJ2-1, the full variable domain reads DTGVSQNPRHKITKRGQNVTFRCDPISEHNRLYWYRQTLGQGPEFLTYFQNEAQLEKSRLLSDRFSAERPKGSFSTLEIQRTEQGDSAMYLCASSDRLNEQFFGPGTRLTVL.

The chain couples TRBV20-1 to TRBJ1-6; TRBD1 aligns across 11 bases. Germline V gene lookup returns CDR1 DFQATT and CDR2 SNEGSKA (reference sequence). The CDR3 loop spans 14 amino acids. The V gene end was trimmed by 3 bases and the J gene end by 13 bases; junction bases not matched to a gene: 8. DNA for the CDR3: TGCAGTGCTAGCCCCGGACAGGGGGCAGATCCCCTCCACTTT. It codes for CSASPGQGADPLHF.

This clonotype was detected many times. This chain connects TRBV4-2 to TRBJ2-7; D may correspond to TRBD1 or TRBD2 (5 bases each). Germline-derived CDR1 and CDR2 are LGHNA and YNFKEQ. Trimming removed 5 bases at V and 6 bases at J, with 14 bases between. CDR3 length equals 13 residues. The CDR3 protein is CASSGRDLGEQYF. CDR3 nucleotide sequence: TGTGCCAGCAGCGGTCGGGACCTGGGCGAGCAGTACTTC.

The chain links TRBV7-2 to TRBJ1-4; 7 bases fit TRBD1. This CDR3 contains 17 residues. Germline values: CDR1 SGHTA, CDR2 FQGNSA. Trimming took 4 bases from V and 7 from J; bases not matched to a gene: 15. The CDR3 DNA reads as TGTGCCAGCAGCTCCCCCAGCCAAGGCTCAGGGGGTGAAAAACTGTTTTTT. Protein: CASSSPSQGSGGEKLFF.

This clonotype was observed a handful of times. V gene TRBV5-5 combines with J gene TRBJ1-2, with D perhaps matching TRBD1 (5 bases). V gave up 2 bases and J gave up 10 bases, with 12 bases separating them. The CDR3 has 12 residues. Per germline, CDR1 SGHKS and CDR2 YYEKEE (reference sequence). The CDR3 nucleotides read TGTGCCAGCAGCTTCGGGGCGTTTAACTACACCTTC. Translated, it gives CASSFGAFNYTF.

This clonotype has only a few counts. The genes are TRBV2 and TRBJ1-1; no firm D call. V was clipped by 3 bases and J by 8 bases, with 4 bases between them. The CDR3 spans 10 residues. The V gene's germline CDR1 is SNHLY and CDR2 FYNNEI. The CDR3 nucleotides are TGTGCCAGCAGTGACAGGGAAGCTTTCTTT. This translates into CASSDREAFF.

V gene TRBV4-1 combines with J gene TRBJ1-1, with D hard to call. Germline CDR1 and CDR2: MGHRA and YSYEKL. This CDR3 region has 15 residues. The germline V and J ends were trimmed by 0 bases and 1 base, with 9 bases remaining between them. The CDR3 spells CASSQDPLGNTEAFF. CDR3 bases: TGCGCCAGCAGCCAAGATCCGCTTGGGAACACTGAAGCTTTCTTT.

This clonotype has a handful of counts. The J gene is TRBJ1-3, the V gene TRBV2, with TRBD1 matching 9 bases. After removal of 6 bases from V and 0 bases from J, the junction contained 12 bases not matched to a gene. This CDR3 is built from 18 residues. Germline V gene lookup returns CDR1 SNHLY and CDR2 FYNNEI. The CDR3 nucleotides read TGTGCCAGCAGGTACCCGCGGGACAGGGCATTCTCTGGAAACACCATATATTTT. Its translation: CASRYPRDRAFSGNTIYF.

This chain joins TRBV14 and TRBJ2-1; D is uncertain. This CDR3 is built from 16 residues. CDR1 and CDR2 (germline): SGHDN, FVKESK. V lost 4 bases and J lost 2, with 15 bases in between. The CDR3 coding sequence is TGTGCCAGCAGCCCAGGTGGGTTGTGGACCTACAATGAGCAGTTCTTC. The encoded protein is CASSPGGLWTYNEQFF.

The chain couples TRBV12-3 or TRBV12-4 to TRBJ1-2, with D uncertain. The CDR3 spans 15 residues. Between the trimmed V and J ends, which lost 3 bases and 4 bases, there was a span of 15 bases. The CDR3 region is CASSLTRGVPYGYTF. The CDR3 DNA follows: TGTGCCAGCAGTTTGACTCGCGGGGTCCCCTATGGCTACACCTTC.